The rows below give T cell receptor beta chains drawn from one sample of a study of beta chain features in type 1 diabetes. Assay used: immunoSEQ multiplex PCR; TCRdb lists only in-frame clones, some missing. The repertoire holds about 400,000 clones, with roughly 12% as singletons. Sequences were obtained from naive CD4+ T cells from blood. The receptors were sampled from a young woman with type 1 diabetes. The CDR3 runs from the conserved cysteine through the conserved F or W. The D gene is left open where the match is weak. Clone size is shown for a subset of rows, as once, few, many or a class of expanded clone.

V: TRBV9; J: TRBJ1-1; length: 15; D: .; size: few; DNA: TGTGCCAGCAGCGTAGGGGGGGGCGCGGACACTGAAGCTTTCTTT; CDR3: CASSVGGGADTEAFF
V: TRBV4-1; J: TRBJ1-1; length: 16; D: .; size: .; DNA: TGCGCCAGCAGCCAAGATTTGGCCAGGTCGAACACTGAAGCTTTCTTT; CDR3: CASSQDLARSNTEAFF
V: TRBV18; J: TRBJ2-5; length: 13; D: TRBD2; size: few; DNA: TGTGCCAGCTCACCTGCGGGGGTGGAGACCCAGTACTTC; CDR3: CASSPAGVETQYF
V: TRBV7-8; J: TRBJ2-3; length: 14; D: .; size: .; DNA: TGTGCCAGCAGCTTACCTAGCGGCACAGATACGCAGTATTTT; CDR3: CASSLPSGTDTQYF
V: TRBV6-6; J: TRBJ2-6; length: 13; D: .; size: few; DNA: TGTGCCAGCCACAGGCCTGGGGCCAACGTCCTGACTTTC; CDR3: CASHRPGANVLTF
V: TRBV10-3; J: TRBJ2-3; length: 14; D: TRBD2; size: few; DNA: TGTGCCATCAGAACCGGGACTAGCCCAGATACGCAGTATTTT; CDR3: CAIRTGTSPDTQYF
V: TRBV30; J: TRBJ2-3; length: 12; D: .; size: .; DNA: TGTGCCTGGAGTTTAGGGGTAGATACGCAGTATTTT; CDR3: CAWSLGVDTQYF
V: TRBV4-3; J: TRBJ1-2; length: 15; D: TRBD1; size: few; DNA: TGCGCCAGCAGCCAAGATTCAGGGGGCGGGCGGGGCTACACCTTC; CDR3: CASSQDSGGGRGYTF
V: TRBV7-9; J: TRBJ2-3; length: 15; D: .; size: .; DNA: TGTGCCAGCAGCCCTATGTGGGGCAGCACAGATACGCAGTATTTT; CDR3: CASSPMWGSTDTQYF
V: TRBV30; J: TRBJ2-1; length: 12; D: TRBD1; size: .; DNA: TGTGCCTGGAGACCAGGGGGAAATGAGCAGTTCTTC; CDR3: CAWRPGGNEQFF
V: TRBV14; J: TRBJ2-7; length: 14; D: TRBD2; size: few; DNA: TGTGCCAGCAGCCAAGCTTCCGGGACTAGCGAGCAGTACTTC; CDR3: CASSQASGTSEQYF
V: TRBV28; J: TRBJ2-7; length: 13; D: .; size: .; DNA: TGTGCCAGCAGTCCCGCGGCTGGAAGGGAGCAGTACTTC; CDR3: CASSPAAGREQYF
V: TRBV28; J: TRBJ2-3; length: 14; D: TRBD1; size: .; DNA: TGTGCCACTGCTTCGGGACAGGGCACAGATACGCAGTATTTT; CDR3: CATASGQGTDTQYF
V: TRBV5-4; J: TRBJ1-6; length: 15; D: TRBD1; size: few; DNA: TGTGCCAGCAGCTCCCCGGGACAGGGGGCTTCACCCCTCCACTTT; CDR3: CASSSPGQGASPLHF
V: TRBV30; J: TRBJ1-1; length: 12; D: .; size: .; DNA: TGTGCCTGGAGTGGGGCCAACACTGAAGCTTTCTTT; CDR3: CAWSGANTEAFF
V: TRBV7-9; J: TRBJ1-2; length: 14; D: TRBD1; size: few; DNA: TGTGCCAGCAGCGGACAGGGAACCTATTATGGCTACACCTTC; CDR3: CASSGQGTYYGYTF
V: TRBV5-1; J: TRBJ1-1; length: 13; D: .; size: .; DNA: TGCGCCAGCAGCTTATACAAGGGGACTGAAGCTTTCTTT; CDR3: CASSLYKGTEAFF
V: TRBV4-1; J: TRBJ2-1; length: 16; D: TRBD2; size: few; DNA: TGCGCCAGCAGATCAATCGGGACTAGCGGCTACAATGAGCAGTTCTTC; CDR3: CASRSIGTSGYNEQFF
V: TRBV21-1; J: TRBJ1-5; length: 15; D: .; size: few; DNA: TGTGCCAGCAGCTTACGGACAGGGAGGCGACAGCCCCAGCATTTT; CDR3: CASSLRTGRRQPQHF
V: TRBV5-4; J: TRBJ2-1; length: 15; D: TRBD1; size: .; DNA: TGTGCCAGCAGGGTAGCCGGGACAGTGGGTATTGAGCAGTTCTTC; CDR3: CASRVAGTVGIEQFF
V: TRBV20-1; J: TRBJ2-7; length: 11; D: .; size: few; DNA: TGCAGTGCTTCGAGGACCTACGAGCAGTACTTC; CDR3: CSASRTYEQYF
V: TRBV7-2; J: TRBJ2-3; length: 13; D: TRBD1; size: few; DNA: TGTGCCAGCAGCCTACAGGGGCCAGATACGCAGTATTTT; CDR3: CASSLQGPDTQYF
V: TRBV28; J: TRBJ2-2; length: 14; D: TRBD1; size: .; DNA: TGTGCCAGCACCCCGGGACAGGGGCACGGGGAGCTGTTTTTT; CDR3: CASTPGQGHGELFF
V: TRBV28; J: TRBJ2-7; length: 14; D: .; size: few; DNA: TGTGCCAGCACCACGGACTTAACCTACTACGAGCAGTACTTC; CDR3: CASTTDLTYYEQYF
V: TRBV28; J: TRBJ2-7; length: 14; D: TRBD1; size: .; DNA: TGTGCCAGCAGCGAGGGGACAGGGGTAGGCGAGCAGTACTTC; CDR3: CASSEGTGVGEQYF
V: TRBV11-3; J: TRBJ1-1; length: 13; D: TRBD1; size: .; DNA: TGTGCCAGCAGACGCACAGGGGGCACTGAAGCTTTCTTT; CDR3: CASRRTGGTEAFF
V: TRBV4-3; J: TRBJ2-2; length: 15; D: TRBD2; size: few; DNA: TGCGCCAGCAGCCTATCAGCGGGAGGGTCCGGGGAGCTGTTTTTT; CDR3: CASSLSAGGSGELFF
V: TRBV7-9; J: TRBJ2-3; length: 14; D: .; size: few; DNA: TGTGCCAGCAGCTTCGGGACAAGCACAGATACGCAGTATTTT; CDR3: CASSFGTSTDTQYF
V: TRBV7-2; J: TRBJ2-7; length: 15; D: TRBD2; size: few; DNA: TGTGCCAGCAGCTTAGGGACTAGCCTTTCCTACGAGCAGTACTTC; CDR3: CASSLGTSLSYEQYF
V: TRBV29-1; J: TRBJ2-3; length: 14; D: TRBD2; size: .; DNA: TGCAGCGGGTCTAGCGGGAGGTTCACAGATACGCAGTATTTT; CDR3: CSGSSGRFTDTQYF
V: TRBV7-9; J: TRBJ1-4; length: 15; D: TRBD1; size: few; DNA: TGTGCCAGCAGCTTGAACAGGGGGGAAAATGAAAAACTGTTTTTT; CDR3: CASSLNRGENEKLFF
V: TRBV30; J: TRBJ1-2; length: 13; D: .; size: few; DNA: TGTGCCTGGGGGAGGTCTGCTAACTATGGCTACACCTTC; CDR3: CAWGRSANYGYTF
V: TRBV28; J: TRBJ2-1; length: 12; D: TRBD2; size: .; DNA: TGTGCCATGACTAGCGGGAGCGGCGGGCAGTTCTTC; CDR3: CAMTSGSGGQFF
V: TRBV14; J: TRBJ2-3; length: 13; D: .; size: few; DNA: TGTGCCAGCAGCCAAGACAGGGTAGATACGCAGTATTTT; CDR3: CASSQDRVDTQYF
V: TRBV27; J: TRBJ1-6; length: 13; D: .; size: few; DNA: TGTGCCAGCAGTTTATCGAGGGATTCACCCCTCCACTTT; CDR3: CASSLSRDSPLHF
V: TRBV5-4; J: TRBJ2-2; length: 15; D: .; size: .; DNA: TGTGCCAGCAGCCTGGGACTGAGCGGAACCGGGGAGCTGTTTTTT; CDR3: CASSLGLSGTGELFF
V: TRBV7-2; J: TRBJ2-7; length: 14; D: .; size: .; DNA: TGTGCCAGCAGCTTAGATCGTGACACCTACGAGCAGTACTTC; CDR3: CASSLDRDTYEQYF
V: TRBV9; J: TRBJ2-5; length: 15; D: .; size: .; DNA: TGTGCCAGCAGCCCACCCAGGGGAGGGGAAGAGACCCAGTACTTC; CDR3: CASSPPRGGEETQYF
V: TRBV9; J: TRBJ2-2; length: 15; D: .; size: .; DNA: TGTGCCAGCAGCGTACTAGGTTCGCGGACCGGGGAGCTGTTTTTT; CDR3: CASSVLGSRTGELFF
V: TRBV7-2; J: TRBJ1-2; length: 18; D: TRBD1; size: few; DNA: TGTGCCAGCAGCCTGGGACAGGGCTTGTCGGGTAGCGGCTATGGCTACACCTTC; CDR3: CASSLGQGLSGSGYGYTF
V: TRBV6-1; J: TRBJ2-7; length: 15; D: .; size: few; DNA: TGTGCCAGCAGTGAACACAGGATCCGGAACTACGAGCAGTACTTC; CDR3: CASSEHRIRNYEQYF
V: TRBV9; J: TRBJ2-3; length: 16; D: TRBD2; size: few; DNA: TGTGCCAGCAGCGTAGTGAGCGGGAGGCCGACAGATACGCAGTATTTT; CDR3: CASSVVSGRPTDTQYF
V: TRBV30; J: TRBJ1-2; length: 15; D: TRBD1; size: .; DNA: TGTGCCTGGAATCATAGAGGGACAGTTAACTATGGCTACACCTTC; CDR3: CAWNHRGTVNYGYTF
V: TRBV6-1; J: TRBJ1-2; length: 16; D: .; size: .; DNA: TGTGCCAGCAGTGAACTTTATGGCAGGGGTAACTATGGCTACACCTTC; CDR3: CASSELYGRGNYGYTF
V: TRBV15; J: TRBJ1-2; length: 15; D: .; size: few; DNA: TGTGCCACCAGCAGGGGAGCGGCAGGCCGCTATGGCTACACCTTC; CDR3: CATSRGAAGRYGYTF
V: TRBV30; J: TRBJ2-5; length: 15; D: .; size: few; DNA: TGTGCCTGGAGTGTACCTCGACCCCCGGCGGGGACCCAGTACTTC; CDR3: CAWSVPRPPAGTQYF
V: TRBV7-8; J: TRBJ2-1; length: 14; D: .; size: .; DNA: TGTGCCAGCAGCAGGAACGGAGCCTACAATGAGCAGTTCTTC; CDR3: CASSRNGAYNEQFF
V: TRBV28; J: TRBJ2-7; length: 12; D: TRBD1; size: .; DNA: TGTGCCAGCAGCCTGGACAGGAGCGAGCAGTACTTC; CDR3: CASSLDRSEQYF
V: TRBV9; J: TRBJ2-5; length: 12; D: .; size: .; DNA: TGTGCCAGCAGCGCCGAGAGTGAGACCCAGTACTTC; CDR3: CASSAESETQYF